This T cell receptor (beta chain) was found in a study of early T cells in non-severe SARS-CoV-2 infection. Findings of the study overall: Matches to VDJdb favored anti-spike CD8 responses and missed private and CD4 specificities.

This clonotype was seen ten or more times. Antigen: not known. Tagging with unique molecular identifiers was applied to individual cDNA molecules. MiXCR, applied by TCRdb to the 5' RACE reads, yields one record per CDR3 protein. Among some 30,000 distinct CDR3 sequences listed, about 3.9% were seen once. Trimming took off 1 base at V and 6 bases at J, with 12 bases between the two ends. Germline V gene sequence: CDR1 SGHVS, CDR2 FNYEAQ. This CDR3 contains 14 residues. The rearrangement uses TRBV7-6 and TRBJ1-1, with a weak D call TRBD1 (5 bases). The sequenced sample consisted of whole blood. This receptor was taken from an adult who was a healthcare worker with PCR-confirmed SARS-CoV-2 infection or an uninfected control (not recorded which). In DNA, the CDR3 is TGTGCCAGCAGCTTAGTTTCGGGAGGGGCTGAAGCTTTCTTT. Translated, it gives CASSLVSGGAEAFF.